Below are 2 T cell receptor beta chains sequenced from a single sample in a study of blood T cell repertoires in COVID-19. Sequencing used immunoSEQ multiplex PCR; TCRdb keeps in-frame clones, though not all of them. The top ten clones hold approximately 9% of a sample with just under 150,000 clones, about 86% of them seen once. The sequencing input was peripheral blood. The receptor source for this set is a woman aged 50 to 65 with active or convalescent COVID-19.

The J gene is TRBJ2-7, the V gene TRBV6-5; maybe TRBD1 (5 bases). CDR1 is MNHEY, CDR2 SVGAGI, per germline. Trimming shortened V by 10 bases and J by 7 bases, and 23 bases separated the two germline ends. The CDR3 runs to 14 residues. CDR3 bases: TGTGCCACTTCCGGCCGTCAGGGAAGCCCAGAGCAGTACTTC. Encoded protein: CATSGRQGSPEQYF.

This chain connects TRBV7-2 to TRBJ1-5; TRBD1 agrees at 8 bases. CDR3 length equals 14 residues. In germline, CDR1 is SGHTA, CDR2 FQGNSA. J gave up 3 bases and V 4 bases, and 2 bases lay outside the gene matches. CDR3 residues: CASSWGQANQPQHF. In nucleotides, the CDR3 is TGTGCCAGCAGCTGGGGACAGGCCAATCAGCCCCAGCATTTT.